This T cell receptor (beta chain) stems from a study of cytomegalovirus exposure and HLA in healthy donors. Trimming took 5 bases from V and 6 from J; bases not matched to a gene: 6. Germline CDR1 and CDR2: WNHNN and SYGVQD (reference sequence). This CDR3 is 15 amino acids long. This clone was counted a single time. Its antigen is still unknown. The PCR was carried out with 60 Vbeta primers and 13 Jbeta primers. Profiling relied on immunoSEQ multiplex PCR, and the TCRdb table lists in-frame clones only, not all of them. The sample has more than 85,000 clones; over 60% are singletons. General study findings and limits: For cytomegalovirus status, the classifier reportedly gave diagnoses with high specificity and sensitivity. In a later analysis, TCR beta V- and J-gene trimming was associated with a missense DCLRE1C variant.

Sequencing was performed on PBMCs. This chain uses TRBV10-1 with TRBJ2-1; 11 bases map to TRBD2. The receptor's source is a man aged 25 to 40 in good health and CMV-seropositive. The CDR3 loop is CASSTGLAVFNEQFF. For the CDR3, the DNA is TGCGCCAGCAGTACGGGACTAGCGGTATTCAATGAGCAGTTCTTC.